This T cell receptor (beta chain) came from a study of T-cell reconstitution after alpha-beta-depleted transplantation in children. Only a few counts were recorded for this clonotype. The germline V gene encodes CDR1 SGHRS and CDR2 YFSETQ. Trimming removed 3 bases from V and 2 bases from J, with 10 bases in between. CDR3 size: 14 residues. A TCRbeta library incorporating unique molecular identifiers was prepared. TCRdb reprocessed the PCR reads via MiXCR and lists one record per CDR3 protein. The data contain some 400,000 distinct CDR3 sequences, roughly 20% of them singletons. This sample comprised PBMCs from the stem cell graft donor, obtained from the stem cell graft. The genes are TRBV5-1 and TRBJ2-3; the D is unclear. The receptor was derived from a human donor who donated a stem cell graft to a child with acute myeloid leukemia. The DNA for the CDR3 is TGCGCCAGCAGCTCCGACCTTTACACAGATACGCAGTATTTT. Protein product: CASSSDLYTDTQYF.